A single sample gave rise to the 26 T cell receptor beta chains below, sequenced in a study of cytomegalovirus exposure and HLA in healthy donors. The PCR employed 60 Vbeta primers together with 13 Jbeta primers. Profiling relied on immunoSEQ multiplex PCR, and the TCRdb table lists in-frame clones only, not all of them. Of roughly 140,000 clones in the sample, approximately 80% are singletons; the top ten hold roughly 4%. Sequencing was performed on PBMCs. Receptor source: a woman between 40 and 55 years old in good health and CMV-seropositive.

The chain employs TRBV2 and TRBJ2-7; D is undetermined. The germline V and J ends were trimmed by 4 bases and 0 bases, with 7 bases remaining between them. CDR3 length equals 13 residues. Germline V gene data show CDR1 as SNHLY and CDR2 as FYNNEI. The DNA of the CDR3 is TGTGCCAGCAGTGCCCTCAGCTCCTACGAGCAGTACTTC. As protein: CASSALSSYEQYF.

The J gene is TRBJ2-3, the V gene TRBV5-5, with TRBD1 identical over 9 bases. This CDR3 has 18 amino acids. Germline CDR1 and CDR2: SGHKS and YYEKEE (reference sequence). V lost 1 base to trimming and J lost 5 bases; unmatched junction nucleotides: 14. CDR3 sequence reads: CASSLLLRDRVVRDTQYF. The CDR3 DNA reads as TGTGCCAGCAGCTTGTTACTTCGGGACAGGGTTGTGCGAGATACGCAGTATTTT. The full variable domain, completed using reference TRBV5-5 and TRBJ2-3, is DAGVTQSPTHLIKTRGQQVTLRCSPISGHKSVSWYQQVLGQGPQFIFQYYEKEERGRGNFPDRFSARQFPNYSSELNVNALLLGDSALYLCASSLLLRDRVVRDTQYFGPGTRLTVL.

The chain carries TRBV9 and TRBJ1-1; D remains unclear. V dropped 0 bases and J dropped 1 base, with 7 bases sitting between them. There are 14 residues in the CDR3. Germline V gene lookup returns CDR1 SGDLS and CDR2 YYNGEE. The CDR3 DNA reads TGTGCCAGCAGCGTAGCTTTAGCGAACACTGAAGCTTTCTTT. Translated, it gives CASSVALANTEAFF.

The rearrangement links TRBV28 to TRBJ1-1; D is unresolved. The CDR3 has 15 residues. The V gene's germline CDR1 is MDHEN and CDR2 SYDVKM. Between the trimmed V and J ends, which lost 4 bases and 5 bases, there was a span of 17 bases. The chain's CDR3 is CASSSPAGVGTEAFF. The DNA of the CDR3 is TGTGCCAGCAGTTCTCCGGCAGGTGTTGGGACTGAAGCTTTCTTT.

J is TRBJ1-1 and V is TRBV18; maybe TRBD1 (5 bases). CDR1 and CDR2 (germline): KGHSH, LQKENI. Trimming took off 6 bases at V and 11 bases at J, with 25 bases between the two ends. The CDR3 has 15 residues. The CDR3 DNA follows: TGTGCCAGCTCTCTAAAGGAAGGGGCCCCTGGATGGGCTTTCTTT. It specifies CASSLKEGAPGWAFF. Together with reference TRBV18 and TRBJ1-1, the CDR3 gives the full variable domain: NAGVMQNPRHLVRRRGQEARLRCSPMKGHSHVYWYRQLPEEGLKFMVYLQKENIIDESGMPKERFSAEFPKEGPSILRIQQVVRGDSAAYFCASSLKEGAPGWAFFGQGTRLTVV.

This chain joins TRBV6-1 and TRBJ2-3, with 8 bases fitting TRBD2. CDR1 MNHNS and CDR2 SASEGT come from the germline V gene. J lost 5 bases, V lost 1 base, and 8 bases had no gene match. This CDR3 is 16 amino acids long. The CDR3 is CASSEVSGGKGDTQYF. CDR3 in DNA: TGTGCCAGCAGTGAAGTCTCGGGGGGGAAGGGAGATACGCAGTATTTT.

This clone showed up just a few times. The chain joins TRBV9 to TRBJ1-2, with 7 bases that match TRBD1. This CDR3 has 11 residues. Germline CDR1 is SGDLS and CDR2 is YYNGEE. V was clipped by 7 bases and J by 7 bases; unmatched bases: 4. CDR3 sequence reads: CASLGTVGYTF. The DNA of the CDR3 is TGTGCCAGCCTCGGGACAGTTGGCTACACCTTC.

J is TRBJ2-7 and V is TRBV10-3; D possibly corresponds to TRBD2 (6 bases). This CDR3 comprises 14 residues. From germline, CDR1 is ENHRY and CDR2 SYGVKD. V lost 9 bases, J lost 9 bases, and 24 bases lay in between. The CDR3 spells CAMKRDRGIEGQYF. CDR3 sequence (DNA): TGTGCCATGAAGAGAGACCGGGGGATCGAAGGGCAGTACTTC.

The V gene is TRBV28, the J gene TRBJ2-6; 8 nucleotides align to TRBD2. The CDR3 loop spans 17 amino acids. The J segment lost 0 bases and the V segment lost 1 base, leaving 2 bases of the junction unmatched. The germline gives CDR1 MDHEN, CDR2 SYDVKM. The chain's CDR3 is CASSLLAGSSGANVLTF. The CDR3 coding sequence is TGTGCCAGCAGTTTATTAGCGGGGAGCTCTGGGGCCAACGTCCTGACTTTC. Variable domain in full (rest from reference TRBV28 and TRBJ2-6): DVKVTQSSRYLVKRTGEKVFLECVQDMDHENMFWYRQDPGLGLRLIYFSYDVKMKEKGDIPEGYSVSREKKERFSLILESASTNQTSMYLCASSLLAGSSGANVLTFGAGSRLTVL.

The rearrangement uses TRBV7-2 and TRBJ2-1; D is unclear. The CDR3 has 12 amino acids. Trimming cost V 2 bases and J 6 bases, with 5 bases left between them. Germline V gene sequence: CDR1 SGHTA, CDR2 FQGNSA. The CDR3: CASSLFVNEQFF. The CDR3, as DNA: TGTGCCAGCAGCTTATTCGTCAATGAGCAGTTCTTC.

This chain connects TRBV5-1 to TRBJ2-5; 9 nucleotides line up with TRBD1. The J segment lost 6 bases and the V segment lost 2 bases, leaving 8 bases of the junction unmatched. The CDR3 has 15 residues. The germline V gene encodes CDR1 SGHRS and CDR2 YFSETQ. This CDR3 is CASSLLQGARKTQYF. CDR3 nucleotide sequence: TGCGCCAGCAGCTTATTACAGGGGGCGCGGAAGACCCAGTACTTC.

The chain uses TRBV19 and TRBJ2-7; 10 bases align to TRBD2. The germline gives CDR1 LNHDA, CDR2 SQIVND (reference sequence). CDR3 size: 14 residues. V shed 7 bases and J 6 bases; nucleotides not matched to a gene: 9. CDR3 amino acids: CASKPGLAGVEQYF. The CDR3 bases are TGTGCCAGTAAACCCGGTCTAGCGGGAGTCGAGCAGTACTTC.

The V gene is TRBV25-1, the J gene TRBJ2-3, with 9 bases matching TRBD2. This CDR3 has 14 amino acids. V was pared by 10 bases and J by 5 bases, with 10 bases of the junction left unmatched. Germline CDR1 is MGHDK and CDR2 is SYGVNS. DNA of the CDR3: TGTGCCACCACCTCGCGGGGGGGAGGAGATACGCAGTATTTT. Translation gives CATTSRGGGDTQYF.

This clone was seen once. J is TRBJ1-6 and V is TRBV28, with 9 bases that match TRBD1. CDR3 length equals 15 residues. After removal of 6 bases from V and 5 bases from J, the junction contained 5 bases not matched to a gene. CDR1 and CDR2 (germline): MDHEN, SYDVKM. CDR3 DNA sequence: TGTGCCAGCAGCTGGAGGGACAGGGATAATTCACCCCTCCACTTT. It yields the protein CASSWRDRDNSPLHF.

The gene calls are TRBV30 and TRBJ2-7; D may be TRBD2 (5 bases). The V end lost 5 bases, the J end lost 0 bases, and 8 bases lay between the germline ends. This CDR3 is 12 amino acids long. Germline V gives CDR1 GTSNPN, CDR2 SVGIG (reference sequence). The CDR3 loop reads CAWGSVSYEQYF. In DNA form, the CDR3 reads TGTGCCTGGGGGAGTGTCTCCTACGAGCAGTACTTC. Full variable domain (missing parts from reference TRBV30 and TRBJ2-7): SQTIHQWPATLVQPVGSPLSLECTVEGTSNPNLYWYRQAAGRGLQLLFYSVGIGQISSEVPQNLSASRPQDRQFILSSKKLLLSDSGFYLCAWGSVSYEQYFGPGTRLTVT.

The V gene is TRBV18, the J gene TRBJ1-1; D is ambiguous. V lost 7 bases and J lost 1, with 10 bases in between. CDR1 is KGHSH, CDR2 LQKENI, per germline. This CDR3 has 13 residues. The CDR3 loop reads CASLGPGNTEAFF. Here the CDR3 DNA reads TGTGCCAGCTTGGGTCCAGGGAACACTGAAGCTTTCTTT. Full variable domain (missing parts from reference TRBV18 and TRBJ1-1): NAGVMQNPRHLVRRRGQEARLRCSPMKGHSHVYWYRQLPEEGLKFMVYLQKENIIDESGMPKERFSAEFPKEGPSILRIQQVVRGDSAAYFCASLGPGNTEAFFGQGTRLTVV.

This clone was counted a single time. This chain connects TRBV11-2 to TRBJ1-6, with D possibly being TRBD1 (5 bases). This CDR3 has 14 amino acids. Germline values: CDR1 SGHAT, CDR2 FQNNGV. Between the trimmed V and J ends, which lost 5 bases and 10 bases, there was a span of 15 bases. CDR3 region: CASSRGGSHSPLHF. The CDR3 nucleotides are TGTGCCAGCAGCCGTGGGGGGAGTCACTCACCCCTCCACTTT.

The rearrangement joins TRBV5-1 to TRBJ2-7; 8 bases agree with TRBD1. The V gene's germline CDR1 is SGHRS and CDR2 YFSETQ. J was trimmed by 2 bases and V by 1 base; bases with no gene match: 2. This CDR3 is built from 14 residues. The CDR3, as DNA: TGCGCCAGCAGCTTGAAACAGGGGGCCTACGAGCAGTACTTC. As protein: CASSLKQGAYEQYF.

The CDR3 reads CATSRDMSGNTIYF. The CDR3 nucleotides are TGTGCCACCAGCAGAGATATGTCGGGAAACACCATATATTTT. The rearrangement joins TRBV15 to TRBJ1-3, with no clear D. V lost 0 bases and J 4 bases, leaving 7 bases between the germline ends. There are 14 residues in the CDR3. The germline gives CDR1 LNHNV, CDR2 YYDKDF (reference sequence).

This clone has a single count. The chain recombines TRBV6-4 with TRBJ2-2, with 7 bases that match TRBD1. The CDR3 consists of 15 residues. Germline V gene sequence: CDR1 MRHNA, CDR2 SNTAGT. V lost 4 bases to trimming and J lost 4 bases; unmatched junction nucleotides: 6. This CDR3 is CASSVNTGVTGELFF. The CDR3 DNA sequence: TGTGCCAGCAGTGTAAATACAGGGGTCACCGGGGAGCTGTTTTTT.

The V and J genes are TRBV7-3 and TRBJ2-2, with D possibly TRBD1 on 6 matching bases. The CDR3 extends over 14 amino acids. Trimming pared 9 bases from V and 0 bases from J, leaving 11 bases between. CDR1 and CDR2 (germline): SGHTA, FQGTGA. This CDR3 reads CASSWTANTGELFF. As DNA, the CDR3 is TGTGCCAGTTCTTGGACAGCGAACACCGGGGAGCTGTTTTTT. Variable domain in full (rest from reference TRBV7-3 and TRBJ2-2): GAGVSQTPSNKVTEKGKYVELRCDPISGHTALYWYRQSLGQGPEFLIYFQGTGAADDSGLPNDRFFAVRPEGSVSTLKIQRTERGDSAVYLCASSWTANTGELFFGEGSRLTVL.

The chain uses TRBV29-1 and TRBJ1-2; the D gene is possibly TRBD1 (6 bases). The length of the CDR3 is 11 residues. Germline V gives CDR1 SQVTM, CDR2 ANQGSEA. Trimming left V 7 bases short and J 4 bases short, with 10 bases between. CDR3 in amino acids: CSGTDRYGYTF. As DNA, the CDR3 is TGCAGCGGGACAGACCGCTATGGCTACACCTTC.

There are a few counts of this clone. The chain links TRBV7-2 to TRBJ2-1, with 10 bases matching TRBD1. Germline V gene data show CDR1 as SGHTA and CDR2 as FQGNSA. Germline trimming cut 1 base from V and 5 bases from J; bases unmatched to any gene: 8. The CDR3 is 17 residues long. The CDR3 DNA reads TGTGCCAGCAGCTTAGGAGGGACAGGGGTCTTAAACAATGAGCAGTTCTTC. Translating gives CASSLGGTGVLNNEQFF.

This chain links TRBV30 with TRBJ1-6; D uncertain. Trimming cost V 4 bases and J 0 bases, with 10 bases left between them. CDR3 length: 15 amino acids. The germline V gene encodes CDR1 GTSNPN and CDR2 SVGIG (reference sequence). The CDR3 bases are TGTGCCTGGAATCCCCACAGCTCCTATAATTCACCCCTCCACTTT. Translating it yields CAWNPHSSYNSPLHF. Supplemented by reference TRBV30 and TRBJ1-6, the full variable domain reads SQTIHQWPATLVQPVGSPLSLECTVEGTSNPNLYWYRQAAGRGLQLLFYSVGIGQISSEVPQNLSASRPQDRQFILSSKKLLLSDSGFYLCAWNPHSSYNSPLHFGNGTRLTVT.

This clone was counted only a few times. The genes are TRBV27 and TRBJ1-6; 8 bases agree with TRBD1. CDR1 is MNHEY, CDR2 SMNVEV, per germline (reference sequence). With 7 bases clipped from V and 8 bases from J, the junction kept 10 bases outside the gene matches. The CDR3 consists of 15 residues. The CDR3, as DNA: TGTGCCAGCAACGTGGGAGACAGGGGTGATTCACCCCTCCACTTT. Translated, it gives CASNVGDRGDSPLHF.

The genes are TRBV25-1 and TRBJ1-2, with D uncertain. V lost 0 bases, J lost 8 bases, and 10 bases lay in between. Per the germline V gene, CDR1 is MGHDK and CDR2 is SYGVNS. This CDR3 has 13 residues. In DNA form, the CDR3 reads TGTGCCAGCAGTGAATACAAGCGGGAAGGCTACACCTTC. Protein product: CASSEYKREGYTF.